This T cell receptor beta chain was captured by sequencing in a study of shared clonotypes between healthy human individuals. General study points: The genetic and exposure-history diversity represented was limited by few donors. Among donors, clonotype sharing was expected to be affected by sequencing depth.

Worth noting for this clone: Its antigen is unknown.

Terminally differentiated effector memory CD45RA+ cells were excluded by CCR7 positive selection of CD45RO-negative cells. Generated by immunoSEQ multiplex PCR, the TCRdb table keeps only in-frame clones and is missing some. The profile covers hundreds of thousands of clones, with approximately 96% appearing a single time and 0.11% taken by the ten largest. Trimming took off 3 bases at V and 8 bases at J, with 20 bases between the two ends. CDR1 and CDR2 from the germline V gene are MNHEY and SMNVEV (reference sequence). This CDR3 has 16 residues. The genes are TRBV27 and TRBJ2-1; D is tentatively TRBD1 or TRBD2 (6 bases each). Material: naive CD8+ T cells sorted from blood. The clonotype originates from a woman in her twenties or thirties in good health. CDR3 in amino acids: CASSFSAGHRLDEQFF. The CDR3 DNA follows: TGTGCCAGCAGTTTCTCGGCGGGACACCGGTTGGATGAGCAGTTCTTC.